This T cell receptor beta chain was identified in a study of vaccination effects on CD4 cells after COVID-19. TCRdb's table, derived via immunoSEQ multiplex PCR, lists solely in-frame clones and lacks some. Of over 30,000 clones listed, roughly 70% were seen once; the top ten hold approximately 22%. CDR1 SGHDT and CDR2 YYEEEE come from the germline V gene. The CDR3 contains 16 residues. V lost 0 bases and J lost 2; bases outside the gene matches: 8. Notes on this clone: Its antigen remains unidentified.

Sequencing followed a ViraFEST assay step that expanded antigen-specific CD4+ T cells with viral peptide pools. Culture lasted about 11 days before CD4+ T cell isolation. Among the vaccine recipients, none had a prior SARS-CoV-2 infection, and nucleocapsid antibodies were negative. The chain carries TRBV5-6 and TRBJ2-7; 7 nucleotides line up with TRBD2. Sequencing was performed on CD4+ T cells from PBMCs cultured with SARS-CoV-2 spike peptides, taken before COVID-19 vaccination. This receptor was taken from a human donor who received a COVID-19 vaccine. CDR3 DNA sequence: TGTGCCAGCAGCTTGGGCTTTCGTCGGGGGGCCTACGAGCAGTACTTC. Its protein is CASSLGFRRGAYEQYF.